The entry below describes one T cell receptor beta chain. The CDR3 length is 11 residues. Germline CDR1 and CDR2: SNHLY and FYNNEI. The sample comes from a study of radiotherapy plus CTLA-4 blockade in lung cancer. The method was immunoSEQ multiplex PCR; TCRdb's version includes in-frame clones alone and lacks a portion of them. The sample contains 80,000 or so clones, 60% to 85% of which appear only once. This sequence originates from a human donor with non-small cell lung cancer who had a partial response to radiotherapy plus ipilimumab. Some clones in this sample may be carry-over from other donors' samples. The sequenced sample was peripheral blood, obtained from a patient treated with radiotherapy plus ipilimumab. The V and J genes are TRBV2 and TRBJ2-3; the D gene is possibly TRBD2 (5 bases). CDR3 loop: CASVYTDTQYF. The CDR3 region has the DNA TGTGCTAGCGTATACACAGATACGCAGTATTTT.